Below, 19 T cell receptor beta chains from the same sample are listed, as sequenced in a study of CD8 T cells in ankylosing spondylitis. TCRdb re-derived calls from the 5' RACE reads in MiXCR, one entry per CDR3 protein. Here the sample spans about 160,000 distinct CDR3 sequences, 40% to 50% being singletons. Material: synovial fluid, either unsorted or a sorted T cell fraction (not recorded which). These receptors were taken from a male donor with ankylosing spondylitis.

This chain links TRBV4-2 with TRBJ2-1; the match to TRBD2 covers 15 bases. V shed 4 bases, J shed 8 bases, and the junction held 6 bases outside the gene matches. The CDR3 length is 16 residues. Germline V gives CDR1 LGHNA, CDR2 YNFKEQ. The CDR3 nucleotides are TGTGCCAGCAGCCCGGGACTAGCGGGGGGTCTCGATGAGCAGTTCTTC. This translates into CASSPGLAGGLDEQFF.

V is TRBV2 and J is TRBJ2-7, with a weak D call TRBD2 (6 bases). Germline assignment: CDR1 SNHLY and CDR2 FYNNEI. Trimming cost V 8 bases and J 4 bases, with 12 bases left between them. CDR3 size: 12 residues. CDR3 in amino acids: CASETSPYEQYF. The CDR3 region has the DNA TGTGCCAGCGAGACTAGTCCTTACGAGCAGTACTTC. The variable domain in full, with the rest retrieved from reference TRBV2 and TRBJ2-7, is EPEVTQTPSHQVTQMGQEVILRCVPISNHLYFYWYRQILGQKVEFLVSFYNNEISEKSEIFDDQFSVERPDGSNFTLKIRSTKLEDSAMYFCASETSPYEQYFGPGTRLTVT.

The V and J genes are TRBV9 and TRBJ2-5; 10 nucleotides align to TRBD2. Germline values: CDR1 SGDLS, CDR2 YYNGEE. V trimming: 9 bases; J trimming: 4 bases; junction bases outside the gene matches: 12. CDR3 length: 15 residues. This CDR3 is CATTRGASGRETQYF. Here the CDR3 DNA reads TGTGCCACCACTCGGGGGGCTAGCGGGAGAGAGACCCAGTACTTC.

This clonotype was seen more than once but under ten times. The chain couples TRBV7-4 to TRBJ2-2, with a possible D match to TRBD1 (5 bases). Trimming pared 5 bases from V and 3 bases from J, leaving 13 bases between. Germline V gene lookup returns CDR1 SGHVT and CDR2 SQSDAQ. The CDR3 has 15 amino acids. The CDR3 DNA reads TGTGCCAGCAGCCACCAGGGTGGGGACACCGGGGAGCTGTTTTTT. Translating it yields CASSHQGGDTGELFF.

The CDR3 region is CASSLGPAFSSYNSPLHF. CDR3 coding DNA: TGTGCCAGCAGCTTAGGGCCGGCCTTTAGCTCCTATAATTCACCCCTCCACTTT. The chain combines TRBV7-2 with TRBJ1-6, with D uncertain. The length of the CDR3 is 18 residues. Between the trimmed V and J ends, which lost 1 base and 0 bases, there was a span of 13 bases. Germline-derived CDR1 and CDR2 are SGHTA and FQGNSA.

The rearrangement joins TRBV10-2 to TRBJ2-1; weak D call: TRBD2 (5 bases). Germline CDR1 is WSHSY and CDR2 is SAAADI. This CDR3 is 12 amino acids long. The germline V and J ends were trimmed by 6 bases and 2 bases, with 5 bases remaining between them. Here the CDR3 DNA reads TGCGCCAGCAGACTAGCCTACAATGAGCAGTTCTTC. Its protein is CASRLAYNEQFF.

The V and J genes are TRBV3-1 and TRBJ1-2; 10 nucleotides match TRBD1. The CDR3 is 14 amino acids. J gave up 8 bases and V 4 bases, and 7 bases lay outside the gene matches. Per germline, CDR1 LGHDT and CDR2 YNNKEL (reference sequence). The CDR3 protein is CASSPRQGAKGYTF. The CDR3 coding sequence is TGTGCCAGCAGCCCTCGACAGGGGGCAAAAGGCTACACCTTC.

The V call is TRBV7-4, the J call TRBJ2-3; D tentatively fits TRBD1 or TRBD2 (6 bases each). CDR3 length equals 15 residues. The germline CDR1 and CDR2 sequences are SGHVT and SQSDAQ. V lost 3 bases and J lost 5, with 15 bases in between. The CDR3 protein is CASSLRDKCIDTQYF. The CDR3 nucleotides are TGTGCCAGCAGCTTGCGGGACAAGTGCATAGATACGCAGTATTTT.

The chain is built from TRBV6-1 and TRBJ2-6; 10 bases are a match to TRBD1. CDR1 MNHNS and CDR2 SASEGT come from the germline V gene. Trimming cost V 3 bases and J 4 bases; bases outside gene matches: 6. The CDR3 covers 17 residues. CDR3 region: CASSEPGQGSGANVLTF. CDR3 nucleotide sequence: TGTGCCAGCAGTGAGCCGGGACAGGGGTCCGGGGCCAACGTCCTGACTTTC.

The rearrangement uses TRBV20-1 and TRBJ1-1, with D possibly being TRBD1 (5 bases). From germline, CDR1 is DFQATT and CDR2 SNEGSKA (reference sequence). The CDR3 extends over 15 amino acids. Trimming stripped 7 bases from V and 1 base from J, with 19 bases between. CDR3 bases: TGCAGTGTGGCGGGGGGTAAAAGAAGGAACACTGAAGCTTTCTTT. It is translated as CSVAGGKRRNTEAFF.

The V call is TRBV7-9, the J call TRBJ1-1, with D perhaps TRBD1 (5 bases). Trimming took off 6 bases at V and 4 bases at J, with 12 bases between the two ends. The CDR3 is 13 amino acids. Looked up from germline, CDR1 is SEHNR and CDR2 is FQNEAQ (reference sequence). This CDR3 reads CASRETQGTEAFF. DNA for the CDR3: TGTGCCAGCAGAGAGACTCAGGGCACTGAAGCTTTCTTT.

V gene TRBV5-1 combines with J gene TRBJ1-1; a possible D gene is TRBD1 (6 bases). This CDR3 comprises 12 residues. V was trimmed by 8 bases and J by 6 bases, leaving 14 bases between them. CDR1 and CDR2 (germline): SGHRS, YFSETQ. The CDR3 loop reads CARRQARAEAFF. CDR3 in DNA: TGCGCCAGGAGACAGGCGAGGGCTGAAGCTTTCTTT.

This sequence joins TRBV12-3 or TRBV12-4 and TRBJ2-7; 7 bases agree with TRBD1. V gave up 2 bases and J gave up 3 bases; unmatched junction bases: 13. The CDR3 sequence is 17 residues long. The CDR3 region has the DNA TGTGCCAGCAGTTTATCTTCGAGGGGGCTCATCTACTACGAGCAGTACTTC. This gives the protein CASSLSSRGLIYYEQYF.

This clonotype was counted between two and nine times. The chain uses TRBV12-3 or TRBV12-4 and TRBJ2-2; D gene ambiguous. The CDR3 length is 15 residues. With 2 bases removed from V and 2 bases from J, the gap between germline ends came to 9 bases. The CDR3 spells CASSLPGRNTGELFF. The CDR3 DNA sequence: TGTGCCAGCAGTTTACCGGGCAGAAACACCGGGGAGCTGTTTTTT.

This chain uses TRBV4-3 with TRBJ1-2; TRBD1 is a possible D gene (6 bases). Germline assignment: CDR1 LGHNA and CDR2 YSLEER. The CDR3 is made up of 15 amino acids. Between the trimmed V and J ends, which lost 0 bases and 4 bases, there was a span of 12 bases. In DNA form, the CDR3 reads TGCGCCAGCAGCCAAGATCGGGGGGCGGCCTATGGCTACACCTTC. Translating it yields CASSQDRGAAYGYTF.

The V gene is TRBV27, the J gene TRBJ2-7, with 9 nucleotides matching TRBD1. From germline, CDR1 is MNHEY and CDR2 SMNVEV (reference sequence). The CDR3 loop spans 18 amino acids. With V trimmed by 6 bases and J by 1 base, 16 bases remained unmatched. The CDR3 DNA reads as TGTGCCAGCAGCCCCGTACCGGGACAGGGACGTACTTCCTACGAGCAGTACTTC. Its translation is CASSPVPGQGRTSYEQYF.

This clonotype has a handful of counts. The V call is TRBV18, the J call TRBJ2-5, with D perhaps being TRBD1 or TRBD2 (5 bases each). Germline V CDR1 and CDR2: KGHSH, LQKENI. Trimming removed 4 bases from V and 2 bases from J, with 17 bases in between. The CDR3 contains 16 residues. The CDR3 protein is CASSLPRGSRQETQYF. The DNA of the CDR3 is TGTGCCAGCTCACTGCCGAGGGGCAGCAGGCAAGAGACCCAGTACTTC.

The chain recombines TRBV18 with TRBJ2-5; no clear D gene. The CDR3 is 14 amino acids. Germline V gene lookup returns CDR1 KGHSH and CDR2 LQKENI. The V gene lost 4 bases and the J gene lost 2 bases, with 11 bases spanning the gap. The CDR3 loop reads CASSHRAKQETQYF. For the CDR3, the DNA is TGTGCCAGCTCACATCGGGCAAAGCAAGAGACCCAGTACTTC.

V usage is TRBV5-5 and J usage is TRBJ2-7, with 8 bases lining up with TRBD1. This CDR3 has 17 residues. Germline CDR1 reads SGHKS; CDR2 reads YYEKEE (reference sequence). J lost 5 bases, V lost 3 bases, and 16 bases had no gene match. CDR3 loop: CASSSGALGQGIDEQYF. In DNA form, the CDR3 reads TGTGCCAGCAGCTCTGGGGCCCTCGGACAGGGTATTGACGAGCAGTACTTC.